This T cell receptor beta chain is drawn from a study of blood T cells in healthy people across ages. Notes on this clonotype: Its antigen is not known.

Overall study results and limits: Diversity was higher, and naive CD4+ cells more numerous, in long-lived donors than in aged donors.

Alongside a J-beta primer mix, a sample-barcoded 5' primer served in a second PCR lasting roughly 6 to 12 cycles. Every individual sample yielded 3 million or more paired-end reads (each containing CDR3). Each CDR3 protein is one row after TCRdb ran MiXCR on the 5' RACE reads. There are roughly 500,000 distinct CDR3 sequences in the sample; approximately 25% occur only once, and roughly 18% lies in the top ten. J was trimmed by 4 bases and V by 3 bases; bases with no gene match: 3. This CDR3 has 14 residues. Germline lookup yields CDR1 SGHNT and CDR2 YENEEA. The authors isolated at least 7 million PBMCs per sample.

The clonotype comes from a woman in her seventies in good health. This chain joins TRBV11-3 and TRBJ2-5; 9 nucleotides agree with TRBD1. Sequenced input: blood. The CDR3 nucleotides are TGTGCCAGCAGCTTCAGGACAGGGGCAGAGACCCAGTACTTC. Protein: CASSFRTGAETQYF.